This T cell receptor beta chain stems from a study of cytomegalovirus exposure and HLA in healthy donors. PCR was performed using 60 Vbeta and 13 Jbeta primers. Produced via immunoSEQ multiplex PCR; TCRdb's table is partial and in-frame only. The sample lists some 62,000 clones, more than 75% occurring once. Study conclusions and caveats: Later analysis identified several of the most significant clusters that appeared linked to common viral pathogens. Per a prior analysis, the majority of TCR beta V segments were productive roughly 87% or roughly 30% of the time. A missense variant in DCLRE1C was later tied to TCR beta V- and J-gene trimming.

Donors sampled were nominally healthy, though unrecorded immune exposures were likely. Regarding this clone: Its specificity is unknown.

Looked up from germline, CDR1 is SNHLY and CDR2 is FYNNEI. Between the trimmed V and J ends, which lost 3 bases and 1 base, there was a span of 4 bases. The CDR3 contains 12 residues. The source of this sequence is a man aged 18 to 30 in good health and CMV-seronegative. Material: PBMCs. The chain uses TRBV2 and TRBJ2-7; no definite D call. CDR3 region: CASSDSSYEQYF. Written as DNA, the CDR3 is TGTGCCAGCAGTGACAGTTCCTACGAGCAGTACTTC.